These 9 T cell receptor beta chains were sequenced from one sample in a study of blood T cell repertoires in COVID-19. Sequenced by immunoSEQ multiplex PCR; TCRdb stores in-frame clones only, minus some. This sample has hundreds of thousands of clones, with roughly 87% found just once. Sequenced sample: PBMCs or T cells enriched from blood (not recorded which). These receptors were obtained from a woman under 30 with acute COVID-19.

The V gene is TRBV4-1, the J gene TRBJ1-5; 7 nucleotides match TRBD1. The trim removed 0 bases at V and 6 bases at J, leaving 11 bases unmatched. Germline lookup yields CDR1 MGHRA and CDR2 YSYEKL. The CDR3 is made up of 17 amino acids. The CDR3 nucleotides read TGCGCCAGCAGCCAAGATCGTTATGACAGGGCCGTTCAGCCCCAGCATTTT. This encodes CASSQDRYDRAVQPQHF.

The chain uses TRBV2 and TRBJ1-1; perhaps TRBD1 as D (6 bases). CDR1 and CDR2 (germline): SNHLY, FYNNEI. Trimming pared 5 bases from V and 5 bases from J, leaving 15 bases between. The CDR3 covers 14 residues. CDR3 amino acids: CASSNRAIRTEAFF. The CDR3 DNA sequence: TGTGCCAGCAGTAACAGGGCGATAAGGACTGAAGCTTTCTTT.

This clone was seen only a few times. The chain uses TRBV19 and TRBJ2-7; TRBD2 is a possible D gene (6 bases). Germline lookup yields CDR1 LNHDA and CDR2 SQIVND (reference sequence). This CDR3 contains 13 residues. V dropped 3 bases and J dropped 13 bases, with 19 bases sitting between them. CDR3 residues: CASSMEFRGGLYF. CDR3 nucleotide sequence: TGTGCCAGTAGTATGGAGTTTCGAGGAGGGCTATACTTC.

The chain uses TRBV6-5 and TRBJ1-6, with 7 bases matching TRBD1. The J segment lost 8 bases and the V segment lost 7 bases, leaving 8 bases of the junction unmatched. Germline V gene data show CDR1 as MNHEY and CDR2 as SVGAGI. The CDR3 runs 14 residues. The CDR3 loop reads CASILRGTYSPLHF. The CDR3 DNA reads TGTGCCAGCATCCTCAGGGGGACGTATTCACCCCTCCACTTT.

The chain couples TRBV29-1 to TRBJ1-2, with 9 bases lining up with TRBD1. This CDR3 has 11 residues. V was clipped by 7 bases and J by 8 bases; unmatched bases: 5. The germline V gene has CDR1 SQVTM and CDR2 ANQGSEA. CDR3 in DNA: TGCAGCGCCCGGGACAGGGTAGGCTACACCTTC. It is translated as CSARDRVGYTF.

V and J are TRBV9 and TRBJ1-6; D call uncertain. The germline CDR1 and CDR2 sequences are SGDLS and YYNGEE. V was cut by 4 bases and J by 0 bases, with 8 bases left in between. The CDR3 is 15 amino acids. CDR3 loop: CASSPSGSYNSPLHF. The CDR3 nucleotides read TGTGCCAGCAGCCCCAGTGGCTCCTATAATTCACCCCTCCACTTT.

This clone was observed once. V is TRBV2 and J is TRBJ1-5; D not certain. V lost 3 bases and J lost 0, with 15 bases in between. This CDR3 has 17 residues. Germline V gives CDR1 SNHLY, CDR2 FYNNEI. CDR3: CASSDLRENHSNQPQHF. DNA for the CDR3: TGTGCCAGCAGTGATTTAAGGGAGAACCATAGCAATCAGCCCCAGCATTTT.

V usage is TRBV28 and J usage is TRBJ2-5, with TRBD2 matching over 10 bases. Losses at the gene ends were 5 bases for V and 2 bases for J; bases not matched to a gene: 2. The CDR3 consists of 14 residues. Germline V CDR1 and CDR2: MDHEN, SYDVKM. CDR3: CASSSGRDQETQYF. DNA for the CDR3: TGTGCCAGCAGTAGCGGGAGGGATCAAGAGACCCAGTACTTC. The full variable domain, its missing parts supplied by reference TRBV28 and TRBJ2-5, is DVKVTQSSRYLVKRTGEKVFLECVQDMDHENMFWYRQDPGLGLRLIYFSYDVKMKEKGDIPEGYSVSREKKERFSLILESASTNQTSMYLCASSSGRDQETQYFGPGTRLLVL.

For the CDR3, the DNA is TGCAGCGTTGGTTTCGCCTACGAGCAGTACTTC. Amino acids: CSVGFAYEQYF. This chain links TRBV29-1 with TRBJ2-7; D is ambiguous. The germline CDR1 and CDR2 sequences are SQVTM and ANQGSEA. Between the trimmed V and J ends, which lost 4 bases and 2 bases, there was a span of 6 bases. The CDR3 runs 11 residues.